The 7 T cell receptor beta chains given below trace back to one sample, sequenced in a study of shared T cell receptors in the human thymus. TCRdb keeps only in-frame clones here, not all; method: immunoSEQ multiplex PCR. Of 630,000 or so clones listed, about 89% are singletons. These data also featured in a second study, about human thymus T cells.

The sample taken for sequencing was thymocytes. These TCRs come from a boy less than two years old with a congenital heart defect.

CDR3 region: CASSRLAGGRSVGELFF. The CDR3 coding sequence is TGTGCCAGCAGCAGACTAGCGGGAGGGCGTTCGGTCGGGGAGCTGTTTTTT. The rearrangement joins TRBV7-9 to TRBJ2-2; 14 nucleotides align to TRBD2. This CDR3 is built from 17 residues. V was clipped by 5 bases and J by 7 bases; unmatched bases: 9. Germline lookup yields CDR1 SEHNR and CDR2 FQNEAQ (reference sequence).

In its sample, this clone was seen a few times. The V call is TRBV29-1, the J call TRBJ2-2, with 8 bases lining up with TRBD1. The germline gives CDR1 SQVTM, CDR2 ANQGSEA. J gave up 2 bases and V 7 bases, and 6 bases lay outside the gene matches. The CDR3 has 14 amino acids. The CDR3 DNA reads TGCAGCGCCCGCGGACAGGGAAACACCGGGGAGCTGTTTTTT. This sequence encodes CSARGQGNTGELFF.

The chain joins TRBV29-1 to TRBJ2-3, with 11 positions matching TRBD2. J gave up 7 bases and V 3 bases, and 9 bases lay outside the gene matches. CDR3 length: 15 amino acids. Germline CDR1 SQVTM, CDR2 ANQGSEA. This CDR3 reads CSVDWLAGGGNTQYF. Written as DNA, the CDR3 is TGCAGCGTTGACTGGCTAGCGGGGGGAGGGAATACGCAGTATTTT.

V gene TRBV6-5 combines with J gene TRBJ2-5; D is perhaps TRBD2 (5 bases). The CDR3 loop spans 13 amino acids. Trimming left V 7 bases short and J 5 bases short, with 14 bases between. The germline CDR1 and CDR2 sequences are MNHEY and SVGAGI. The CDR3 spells CASKWTVEETQYF. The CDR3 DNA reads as TGTGCCAGCAAGTGGACTGTTGAGGAGACCCAGTACTTC.

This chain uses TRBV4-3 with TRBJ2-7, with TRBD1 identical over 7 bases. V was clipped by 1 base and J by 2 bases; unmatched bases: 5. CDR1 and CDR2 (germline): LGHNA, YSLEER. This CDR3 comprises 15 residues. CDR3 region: CASSQARTGAYEQYF. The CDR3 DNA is TGCGCCAGCAGCCAAGCTCGGACAGGCGCCTACGAGCAGTACTTC.

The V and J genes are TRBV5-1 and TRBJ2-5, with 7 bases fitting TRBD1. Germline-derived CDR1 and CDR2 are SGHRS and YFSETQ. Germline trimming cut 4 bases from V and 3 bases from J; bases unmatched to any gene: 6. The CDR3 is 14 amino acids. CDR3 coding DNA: TGCGCCAGCAGCACCTATGACAGGGAAGAGACCCAGTACTTC. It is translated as CASSTYDREETQYF.

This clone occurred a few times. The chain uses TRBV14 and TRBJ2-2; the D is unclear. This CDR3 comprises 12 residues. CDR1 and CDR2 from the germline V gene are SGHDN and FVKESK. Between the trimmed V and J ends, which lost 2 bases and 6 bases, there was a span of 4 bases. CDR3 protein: CASSQISGELFF. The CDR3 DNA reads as TGTGCCAGCAGCCAAATATCCGGGGAGCTGTTTTTT.